These 21 T cell receptor beta chains came from one sample sequenced in a study of blood T cell repertoires in COVID-19. The data were produced by immunoSEQ multiplex PCR, yet TCRdb's version contains in-frame clones alone and is incomplete. The data hold almost 250,000 clones, with about 89% observed a single time. The specimen sequenced was peripheral blood. These receptors were obtained from an older woman who had recovered from COVID-19.

This chain links TRBV7-2 with TRBJ1-1, with TRBD1 as a possible D gene (6 bases). The V gene's germline CDR1 is SGHTA and CDR2 FQGNSA. V dropped 6 bases and J dropped 5 bases, with 19 bases sitting between them. There are 15 residues in the CDR3. This chain's CDR3 is CASSQQGLRLTEAFF. CDR3 sequence (DNA): TGTGCCAGCAGTCAACAGGGTCTCAGGCTAACTGAAGCTTTCTTT.

V usage is TRBV5-8 and J usage is TRBJ1-2; 8 bases map to TRBD1. CDR1 is SGHTS and CDR2 is YDEGEE in the germline V gene. V was pared by 4 bases and J by 4 bases, with 15 bases of the junction left unmatched. This CDR3 is 17 amino acids long. The CDR3 reads CASSNEGSRGRGYGYTF. The CDR3 DNA sequence: TGTGCCAGCAGCAATGAGGGCAGCAGGGGGCGAGGCTATGGCTACACCTTC. Complete variable domain (other parts from reference TRBV5-8 and TRBJ1-2): EAGVTQSPTHLIKTRGQQATLRCSPISGHTSVYWYQQALGLGLQFLLWYDEGEERNRGNFPPRFSGRQFPNYSSELNVNALELEDSALYLCASSNEGSRGRGYGYTFGSGTRLTVV.

This chain joins TRBV21-1 and TRBJ2-3; the listed D gene, TRBD2, was not tested against the DNA. TRBV21-1 is a pseudogene segment. The CDR3 spans 18 residues. The CDR3 protein is CASSGPLAGGPLADTQYF. CDR3 nucleotides: TGTGCCAGCAGCGGCCCACTAGCGGGGGGGCCTCTCGCGGATACGCAGTATTTT.

The chain combines TRBV15 with TRBJ2-5; 7 nucleotides line up with TRBD1. This CDR3 is 16 amino acids long. From germline, CDR1 is LNHNV and CDR2 YYDKDF (reference sequence). The V gene end was trimmed by 0 bases and the J gene end by 5 bases; junction bases not matched to a gene: 9. CDR3: CATSRDIGGGGETQYF. Written as DNA, the CDR3 is TGTGCCACCAGCAGAGATATAGGGGGCGGTGGGGAGACCCAGTACTTC.

The CDR3 loop reads CARRTDLNTEAFF. The CDR3 DNA is TGTGCCAGAAGGACAGATTTGAACACTGAAGCTTTCTTT. The rearrangement joins TRBV10-3 to TRBJ1-1, with D possibly being TRBD1 (6 bases). The CDR3 totals 13 residues. Trimming shortened V by 10 bases and J by 0 bases, and 12 bases separated the two germline ends. CDR1 is ENHRY, CDR2 SYGVKD, per germline.

The V gene is TRBV7-9, the J gene TRBJ2-7; TRBD1 agrees at 7 bases. Per germline, CDR1 SEHNR and CDR2 FQNEAQ (reference sequence). V lost 4 bases to trimming and J lost 4 bases; unmatched junction nucleotides: 10. CDR3 length: 15 amino acids. The DNA of the CDR3 is TGTGCCAGCAGCTATATTACAGGGGTAGGGTACGAGCAGTACTTC. Its protein product is CASSYITGVGYEQYF.

The gene calls are TRBV7-3 and TRBJ2-1; 7 positions match TRBD2. The CDR3 covers 15 residues. Trimming took 5 bases from V and 7 from J; bases not matched to a gene: 11. CDR1 is SGHTA, CDR2 FQGTGA, per germline. The CDR3 reads CASSASQRGRNEQFF. The CDR3 DNA follows: TGTGCCAGCAGCGCGAGCCAGCGGGGTAGGAATGAGCAGTTCTTC. Full variable domain (missing parts from reference TRBV7-3 and TRBJ2-1): GAGVSQTPSNKVTEKGKYVELRCDPISGHTALYWYRQSLGQGPEFLIYFQGTGAADDSGLPNDRFFAVRPEGSVSTLKIQRTERGDSAVYLCASSASQRGRNEQFFGPGTRLTVL.

This chain links TRBV3-1 (or the pseudogene TRBV3-2) with TRBJ1-6, with D perhaps TRBD1 (6 bases). This CDR3 has 15 residues. With 7 bases removed from V and 9 bases from J, the gap between germline ends came to 19 bases. The V gene's germline CDR1 is LGHDT and CDR2 YNNKEL (reference sequence). CDR3 sequence: CASNNQQGSGSPLHF. DNA for the CDR3: TGTGCCAGCAACAACCAACAGGGAAGTGGTTCACCCCTCCACTTT.

This clone has just one count. This chain uses TRBV6-5 with TRBJ2-1; D remains ambiguous. V lost 6 bases and J lost 7, with 10 bases in between. The CDR3 runs 12 residues. Germline CDR1 MNHEY, CDR2 SVGAGI. CDR3 coding DNA: TGTGCCAGCAGCCGATCAGTGAATGAGCAGTTCTTC. Translating gives CASSRSVNEQFF.

The DNA of the CDR3 is TGTGCCAGCAGTGAAGCCGTAGCAAACTATGGCTACACCTTC. Its translation is CASSEAVANYGYTF. V usage is TRBV6-1 and J usage is TRBJ1-2; D remains unclear. The CDR3 contains 14 residues. The germline V gene has CDR1 MNHNS and CDR2 SASEGT. The V and J ends lost 0 bases and 2 bases respectively, with 7 bases between them.

The genes are TRBV2 and TRBJ2-7; 9 bases are shared with TRBD1. The CDR3 totals 14 residues. Germline CDR1 is SNHLY and CDR2 is FYNNEI. The V segment lost 3 bases and the J segment 3 bases; nucleotides outside the gene matches: 3. The CDR3 DNA follows: TGTGCCAGCAGTGAGGACAGGGGCCTCTACGAGCAGTACTTC. Residues: CASSEDRGLYEQYF.

The rearrangement links TRBV3-1 (or the pseudogene TRBV3-2) to TRBJ1-2; 10 nucleotides align to TRBD1. CDR3 size: 17 residues. Trimming took 0 bases from V and 3 from J; bases not matched to a gene: 7. The V gene's germline CDR1 is LGHDT and CDR2 YNNKEL (reference sequence). CDR3 region: CASSQDQRQGAYYGYTF. The CDR3 DNA is TGTGCCAGCAGCCAAGATCAACGACAGGGGGCATACTATGGCTACACCTTC.

In its sample, this clone was seen once. The chain employs TRBV11-3 and TRBJ2-1; TRBD2 agrees at 10 bases. Germline-derived CDR1 and CDR2 are SGHNT and YENEEA. Trimming at V came to 6 bases and at J to 2 bases, leaving 4 bases not matched to a gene. This CDR3 comprises 15 residues. The CDR3 bases are TGTGCCAGCAGTGGTAGCGGGGGGCCCTACAATGAGCAGTTCTTC. Its protein product is CASSGSGGPYNEQFF.

The chain uses TRBV6-5 and TRBJ1-1; D is perhaps TRBD1 (5 bases). Germline assignment: CDR1 MNHEY and CDR2 SVGAGI. V was trimmed by 8 bases and J by 10 bases, leaving 11 bases between them. The CDR3 is made up of 10 amino acids. The CDR3 sequence is CASQDISAFF. The CDR3 DNA sequence: TGTGCCAGCCAGGACATTTCAGCTTTCTTT.

The rearrangement links TRBV7-9 to TRBJ1-4; D might be TRBD1 (6 bases). The CDR3 consists of 15 residues. Germline CDR1 is SEHNR and CDR2 is FQNEAQ (reference sequence). The ends were cut back, 5 bases at V and 8 bases at J, with 18 bases in the middle. CDR3 bases: TGTGCCAGCAGCCTACTTGGGGGGGCGGAGGAAAAACTGTTTTTT. Amino acid sequence: CASSLLGGAEEKLFF. The whole variable domain, remainder taken from reference TRBV7-9 and TRBJ1-4, is DTGVSQNPRHKITKRGQNVTFRCDPISEHNRLYWYRQTLGQGPEFLTYFQNEAQLEKSRLLSDRFSAERPKGSFSTLEIQRTEQGDSAMYLCASSLLGGAEEKLFFGSGTQLSVL.

This chain connects TRBV3-1 (or the pseudogene TRBV3-2) to TRBJ1-1; 8 bases agree with TRBD1. Losses at the gene ends were 4 bases for V and 5 bases for J; bases not matched to a gene: 9. The CDR3 runs to 15 residues. The V gene's germline CDR1 is LGHDT and CDR2 YNNKEL (reference sequence). The CDR3 bases are TGTGCCAGCAGCCCGTCTCCAGGGGGCGAGACTGAAGCTTTCTTT. It codes for CASSPSPGGETEAFF.

This chain joins TRBV7-2 and TRBJ1-2, with a weak D call TRBD1 (6 bases). The CDR3 totals 14 residues. Germline V gene lookup returns CDR1 SGHTA and CDR2 FQGNSA. Trimming left V 2 bases short and J 4 bases short, with 11 bases between. In DNA, the CDR3 is TGTGCCAGCAGCTTAATGGGACAAGGCTATGGCTACACCTTC. Encoded protein: CASSLMGQGYGYTF. The full variable domain, its missing parts supplied by reference TRBV7-2 and TRBJ1-2, is GAGVSQSPSNKVTEKGKDVELRCDPISGHTALYWYRQSLGQGLEFLIYFQGNSAPDKSGLPSDRFSAERTGGSVSTLTIQRTQQEDSAVYLCASSLMGQGYGYTFGSGTRLTVV.

The chain employs TRBV10-3 and TRBJ1-3; 7 nucleotides line up with TRBD1. Germline V CDR1 and CDR2: ENHRY, SYGVKD. The CDR3 covers 16 residues. Unmatched junction bases numbered 8, after V lost 6 bases and J lost 0 bases. The DNA of the CDR3 is TGTGCCATCAGCAAGGGACAGCTCGTCTCTGGAAACACCATATATTTT. It encodes CAISKGQLVSGNTIYF.

The chain uses TRBV3-1 (or the pseudogene TRBV3-2) and TRBJ2-1, with D perhaps TRBD1 (9 bases). CDR1 is LGHDT and CDR2 is YNNKEL in the germline V gene (reference sequence). The V end lost 4 bases, the J end lost 4 bases, and 23 bases lay between the germline ends. This CDR3 comprises 18 residues. The CDR3 nucleotides are TGTGCCAGCAGCCTCGGGGGGGGGACAGGGCCAATTTACAATGAGCAGTTCTTC. It codes for CASSLGGGTGPIYNEQFF.

J is TRBJ1-5 and V is TRBV19, with 9 bases fitting TRBD1. CDR3 size: 15 residues. The germline CDR1 and CDR2 sequences are LNHDA and SQIVND (reference sequence). With V trimmed by 3 bases and J by 7 bases, 7 bases remained unmatched. The CDR3 loop is CASSMGQGFGQPQHF. In DNA form, the CDR3 reads TGTGCCAGTAGTATGGGACAGGGATTTGGGCAGCCCCAGCATTTT.

The chain recombines TRBV5-1 with TRBJ1-5; 7 nucleotides match TRBD1. The CDR3 contains 15 residues. Trimming removed 4 bases from V and 0 bases from J; junction bases left unmatched: 4. In germline, CDR1 is SGHRS, CDR2 YFSETQ. In DNA form, the CDR3 reads TGCGCCAGCAGCAATTCAGGGGGTAGCAATCAGCCCCAGCATTTT. It translates to CASSNSGGSNQPQHF.